This passage covers 10 T cell receptor beta chains from one sample sequenced in a study of T cells in Graves' hyperthyroidism and ophthalmopathy. The source material, RNA transcripts, was used to amplify TCR beta CDR3 regions. The HTBI primer set drove a first-round RT-PCR of the TCR CDR3. TCRdb itself ran the multiplex PCR reads through MiXCR, one entry per CDR3 protein. The table records 200,000 to 250,000 distinct CDR3 sequences, 17% of them present only once. Material: blood. The receptor set was obtained from a woman aged 45-59 years with Graves' hyperthyroidism.

This clonotype was recorded at least ten times. The V call is TRBV19, the J call TRBJ1-2; 7 bases are shared with TRBD1. J was trimmed by 5 bases and V by 3 bases; bases with no gene match: 3. CDR3 length: 13 residues. CDR1 is LNHDA, CDR2 SQIVND, per germline (reference sequence). CDR3 loop: CASSIAGGYGYTF. DNA of the CDR3: TGTGCCAGTAGTATCGCAGGGGGGTATGGCTACACCTTC.

V and J are TRBV20-1 and TRBJ2-2; D unclear. V shed 2 bases and J shed 5 bases, with 12 bases lying between them. The length of the CDR3 is 14 residues. Germline V gene sequence: CDR1 DFQATT, CDR2 SNEGSKA (reference sequence). The DNA of the CDR3 is TGCAGTGCTAGATACGCAGGACGGACCGGGGAGCTGTTTTTT. Its protein product is CSARYAGRTGELFF.

At least ten counts were recorded for this clonotype. The chain has TRBV7-2 and TRBJ2-1; TRBD2 is a possible D gene (5 bases). The CDR3 totals 16 residues. Germline lookup yields CDR1 SGHTA and CDR2 FQGNSA. Between the trimmed V and J ends, which lost 4 bases and 6 bases, there was a span of 19 bases. This CDR3 is CASSSRERPRVNEQFF. The CDR3 coding sequence is TGTGCCAGCAGCTCTAGGGAGCGCCCACGGGTCAATGAGCAGTTCTTC.

This clonotype occurred many times. The chain is built from TRBV18 and TRBJ2-7; no reliable D call. The V gene's germline CDR1 is KGHSH and CDR2 LQKENI. Trimming removed 2 bases from V and 1 base from J, with 12 bases in between. This CDR3 has 15 residues. This chain's CDR3 is CASSPEHAGSYEQYF. CDR3 in DNA: TGTGCCAGCTCACCAGAACACGCAGGATCCTACGAGCAGTACTTC.

In this sample, this clonotype turned up many times. The rearrangement uses TRBV12-3 or TRBV12-4 and TRBJ2-1; TRBD1 aligns across 8 bases. The CDR3 has 16 amino acids. Losses at the gene ends were 4 bases for V and 4 bases for J; bases not matched to a gene: 9. CDR3 in amino acids: CASSSPGQDLYNEQFF. The CDR3 bases are TGTGCCAGCAGTTCTCCGGGACAGGACCTTTACAATGAGCAGTTCTTC.

This clonotype was counted ten times or more. The V call is TRBV2, the J call TRBJ2-7; tentatively, D is TRBD2 (5 bases). From germline, CDR1 is SNHLY and CDR2 FYNNEI. The CDR3 has 14 amino acids. The ends were cut back, 6 bases at V and 2 bases at J, with 14 bases in the middle. The CDR3 nucleotides are TGTGCCAGCAGAAATTCCGGGGTCACCTACGAGCAGTACTTC. Its protein is CASRNSGVTYEQYF.

The V gene is TRBV13, the J gene TRBJ2-3; the match to TRBD2 covers 8 bases. V shed 6 bases, J shed 0 bases, and the junction held 20 bases outside the gene matches. Germline V gene data show CDR1 as PRHDT and CDR2 as FYEKMQ (reference sequence). CDR3 length: 20 residues. The DNA of the CDR3 is TGTGCCAGCAGGCCCCAGCCAGGGCGGGGGGCTAGCGGAAGCACAGATACGCAGTATTTT. Amino acids: CASRPQPGRGASGSTDTQYF.

The J gene is TRBJ2-3, the V gene TRBV27, with 14 bases fitting TRBD2. Germline V CDR1 and CDR2: MNHEY, SMNVEV (reference sequence). After removal of 2 bases from V and 4 bases from J, the junction contained 5 bases not matched to a gene. The CDR3 has 17 residues. The CDR3 spells CASSLRLAGGFADTQYF. Written as DNA, the CDR3 is TGTGCCAGCAGTTTAAGACTAGCGGGAGGGTTTGCAGATACGCAGTATTTT.

This clonotype was seen at least ten times. The gene calls are TRBV6-1 and TRBJ2-7; 7 bases fit TRBD2. The length of the CDR3 is 15 residues. The trim removed 7 bases at V and 2 bases at J, leaving 11 bases unmatched. CDR1 and CDR2 from the germline V gene are MNHNS and SASEGT. The CDR3 DNA reads as TGTGCCAGCACCCCTCTATTGGGAGGGACCTACGAGCAGTACTTC. Translating gives CASTPLLGGTYEQYF.

The chain carries TRBV13 and TRBJ1-3; D is possibly TRBD1 (6 bases). The CDR3 length is 17 residues. V shed 3 bases and J shed 2 bases, with 17 bases lying between them. Looked up from germline, CDR1 is PRHDT and CDR2 is FYEKMQ (reference sequence). The CDR3 spells CASSLTPGQGTGNTIYF. The DNA for the CDR3 is TGTGCCAGCAGCTTGACTCCGGGACAAGGGACTGGAAACACCATATATTTT.